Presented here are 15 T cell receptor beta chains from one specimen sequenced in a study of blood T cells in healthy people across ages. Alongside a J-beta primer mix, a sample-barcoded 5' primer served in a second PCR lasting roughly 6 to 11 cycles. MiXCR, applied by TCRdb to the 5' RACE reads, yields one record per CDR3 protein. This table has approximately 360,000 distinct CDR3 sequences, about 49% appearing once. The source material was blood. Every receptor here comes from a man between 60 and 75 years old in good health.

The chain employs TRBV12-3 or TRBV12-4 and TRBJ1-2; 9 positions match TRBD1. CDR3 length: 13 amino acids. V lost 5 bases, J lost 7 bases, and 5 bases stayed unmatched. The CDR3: CASSKQGAGGYTF. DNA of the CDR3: TGTGCCAGCAGTAAACAGGGGGCAGGTGGCTACACCTTC.

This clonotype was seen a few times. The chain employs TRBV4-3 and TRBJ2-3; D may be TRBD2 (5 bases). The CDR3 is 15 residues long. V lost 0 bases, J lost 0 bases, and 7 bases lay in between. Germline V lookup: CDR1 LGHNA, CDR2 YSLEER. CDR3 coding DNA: TGCGCCAGCAGCCAAGAGTGGACTAGCACAGATACGCAGTATTTT. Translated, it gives CASSQEWTSTDTQYF.

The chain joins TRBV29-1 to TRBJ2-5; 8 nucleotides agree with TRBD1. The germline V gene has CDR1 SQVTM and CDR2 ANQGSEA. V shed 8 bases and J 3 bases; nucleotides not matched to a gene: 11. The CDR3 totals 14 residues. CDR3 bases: TGCAGCTGGGCAACCCCGGACAGGGAAGAGACCCAGTACTTC. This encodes CSWATPDREETQYF.

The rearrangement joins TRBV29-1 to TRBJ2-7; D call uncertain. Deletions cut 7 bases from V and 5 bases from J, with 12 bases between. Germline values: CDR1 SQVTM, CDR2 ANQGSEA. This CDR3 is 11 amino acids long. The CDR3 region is CSGAALDEQYF. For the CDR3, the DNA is TGCAGCGGTGCCGCGTTAGACGAGCAGTACTTC.

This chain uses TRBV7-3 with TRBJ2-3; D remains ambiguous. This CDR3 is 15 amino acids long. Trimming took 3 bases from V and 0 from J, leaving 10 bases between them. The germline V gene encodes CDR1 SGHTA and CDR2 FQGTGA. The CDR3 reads CASSFLPGSTDTQYF. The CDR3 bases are TGTGCCAGCAGCTTCCTACCCGGTAGCACAGATACGCAGTATTTT.

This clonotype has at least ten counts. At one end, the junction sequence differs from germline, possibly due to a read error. This CDR3 reads CASSYAGLQETQYF. The CDR3 bases are TGTGCTAGCAGCTATGCAGGGCTCCAAGAGACCCAGTACTTC. This chain links TRBV7-7 with TRBJ2-5, with D maybe TRBD1 (5 bases). Germline CDR1 is SSHAT and CDR2 is FNYEAQ (reference sequence). The CDR3 has 14 amino acids.

As DNA, the CDR3 is TGCAGTGCTAGTGTCTGGGGTGGGAGGAGCTCCTACGAGCAGTACTTC. Protein sequence: CSASVWGGRSSYEQYF. This chain links TRBV20-1 with TRBJ2-7; TRBD2 is a possible D gene (6 bases). This CDR3 contains 16 residues. The germline V and J ends were trimmed by 3 bases and 0 bases, with 18 bases remaining between them. CDR1 DFQATT and CDR2 SNEGSKA come from the germline V gene (reference sequence).

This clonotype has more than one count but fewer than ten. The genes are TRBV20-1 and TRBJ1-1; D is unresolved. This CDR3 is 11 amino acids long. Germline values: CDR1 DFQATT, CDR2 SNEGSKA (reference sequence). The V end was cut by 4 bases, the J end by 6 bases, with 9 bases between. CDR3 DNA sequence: TGCAGTGCTATCTTTGCCGCTGAAGCTTTCTTT. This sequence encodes CSAIFAAEAFF.

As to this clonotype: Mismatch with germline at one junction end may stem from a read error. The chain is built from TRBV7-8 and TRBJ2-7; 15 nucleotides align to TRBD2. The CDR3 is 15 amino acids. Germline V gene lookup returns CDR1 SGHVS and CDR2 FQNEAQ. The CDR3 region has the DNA TGTGCCGGCAGCATTGGACTAGCGGGGGGGAGTGAGCAGTACTTC. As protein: CAGSIGLAGGSEQYF.

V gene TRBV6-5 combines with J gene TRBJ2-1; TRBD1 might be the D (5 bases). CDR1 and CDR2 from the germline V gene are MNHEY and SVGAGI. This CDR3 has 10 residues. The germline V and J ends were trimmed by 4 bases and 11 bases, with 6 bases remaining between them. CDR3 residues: CASSSGKQFF. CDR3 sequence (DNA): TGTGCCAGCAGTTCAGGGAAGCAGTTCTTC.

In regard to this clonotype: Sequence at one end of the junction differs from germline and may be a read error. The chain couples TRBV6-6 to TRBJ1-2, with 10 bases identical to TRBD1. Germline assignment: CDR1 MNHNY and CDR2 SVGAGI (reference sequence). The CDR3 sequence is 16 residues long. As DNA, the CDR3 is TGTGCCTGCAGTTACCCGAAGGGACAGGGGATCGACGGCTACACCTTC. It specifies CACSYPKGQGIDGYTF.

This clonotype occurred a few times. As DNA, the CDR3 is TGCGCCAGCAGCTTGGGGAGCGGGAGGGCCCTCATGTCAGATACGCAGTATTTT. Amino acid sequence: CASSLGSGRALMSDTQYF. V and J are TRBV5-1 and TRBJ2-3; 10 positions agree with TRBD2. The CDR3 covers 18 residues. Germline V gene sequence: CDR1 SGHRS, CDR2 YFSETQ. The V gene end was trimmed by 0 bases and the J gene end by 4 bases; junction bases not matched to a gene: 11.

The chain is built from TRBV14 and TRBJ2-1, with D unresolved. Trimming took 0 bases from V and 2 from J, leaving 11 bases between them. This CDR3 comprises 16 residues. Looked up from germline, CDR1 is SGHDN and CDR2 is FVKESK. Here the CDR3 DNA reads TGTGCCAGCAGCCAAGATGGGGTAGCTCCCTACAATGAGCAGTTCTTC. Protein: CASSQDGVAPYNEQFF.

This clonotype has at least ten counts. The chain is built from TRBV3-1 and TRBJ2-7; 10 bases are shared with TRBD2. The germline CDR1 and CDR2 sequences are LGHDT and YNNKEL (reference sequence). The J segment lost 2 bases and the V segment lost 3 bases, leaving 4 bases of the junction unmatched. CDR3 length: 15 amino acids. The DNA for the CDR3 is TGTGCCAGCAGCCAGGGACTAGCGAATGCCTACGAGCAGTACTTC. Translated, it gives CASSQGLANAYEQYF.

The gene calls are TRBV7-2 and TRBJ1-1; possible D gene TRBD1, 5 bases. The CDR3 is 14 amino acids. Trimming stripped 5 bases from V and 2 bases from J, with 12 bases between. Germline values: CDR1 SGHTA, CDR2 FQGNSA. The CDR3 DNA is TGTGCCAGCAGCCCCGGACACCGAAACACTGAAGCTTTCTTT. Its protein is CASSPGHRNTEAFF.